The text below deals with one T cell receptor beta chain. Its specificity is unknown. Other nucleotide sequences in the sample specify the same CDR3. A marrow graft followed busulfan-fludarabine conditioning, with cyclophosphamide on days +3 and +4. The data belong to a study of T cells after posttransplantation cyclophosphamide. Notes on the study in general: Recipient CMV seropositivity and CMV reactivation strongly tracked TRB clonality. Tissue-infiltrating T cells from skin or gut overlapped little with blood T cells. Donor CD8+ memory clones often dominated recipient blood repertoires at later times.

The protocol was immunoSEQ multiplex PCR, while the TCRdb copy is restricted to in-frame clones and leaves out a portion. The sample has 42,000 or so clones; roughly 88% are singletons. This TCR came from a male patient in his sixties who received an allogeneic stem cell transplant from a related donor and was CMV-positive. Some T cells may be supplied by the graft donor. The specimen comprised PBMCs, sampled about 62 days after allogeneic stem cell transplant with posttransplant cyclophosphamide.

Here the CDR3 DNA reads TGTGCCAGCAGCTCGGGACAGGGAACTGAAGCTTTCTTT. Encoded protein: CASSSGQGTEAFF. V and J are TRBV7-9 and TRBJ1-1; the match to TRBD1 covers 9 bases. Germline V gene sequence: CDR1 SEHNR, CDR2 FQNEAQ (reference sequence). The CDR3 has 13 residues. V was pared by 4 bases and J by 5 bases, with 2 bases of the junction left unmatched.